Listed below are T cell receptor beta chains from one sample, sequenced in a study of cytomegalovirus exposure and HLA in healthy donors. Profiled with immunoSEQ multiplex PCR; TCRdb holds only in-frame clones, not every one. Among about 180,000 clones listed, about four fifths were seen once. Sample: PBMCs. Receptors were obtained from a woman aged 30 to 39 in good health and CMV-seronegative. CDR3s include the opening cysteine and the closing phenylalanine or tryptophan. The D gene is left open where the match is weak. The size of a clone is reported for some rows only, either as once, few or many, or as a class for expanded clones.

J	D	size	V	DNA	CDR3
TRBJ1-2	TRBD1	-	TRBV15	TGTGCCACCAGCAGAGATCTCGGGACAGAGTTTTACTATGGCTACACCTTC	CATSRDLGTEFYYGYTF
TRBJ2-7	-	-	TRBV6-5	TGTGCCAGCATCTACCCCGACAGAGACTACGAGCAGTACTTC	CASIYPDRDYEQYF
TRBJ2-4	TRBD1	-	TRBV19	TGTGCCGGCAATCGGGGGACAGGGAAAAACATTCAGTACTTC	CAGNRGTGKNIQYF
TRBJ1-2	TRBD1	-	TRBV6-1	TGTGCCAGCAGTCCTGACAGGGGGCGGGTCCATGGCTACACCTTC	CASSPDRGRVHGYTF
TRBJ1-2	TRBD1	-	TRBV5-1	TGCGCCAGCAGCTTGGATGGGACAGGGGTTTATGGCTACACCTTC	CASSLDGTGVYGYTF
TRBJ2-3	TRBD1	-	TRBV18	TGTGCCAGCTCACCAGGGGACAGAGACACAGATACGCAGTATTTT	CASSPGDRDTDTQYF
TRBJ2-1	-	few	TRBV27	TGTGCCAGCAGATGGACAGCAAGCTACAATGAGCAGTTCTTC	CASRWTASYNEQFF
TRBJ1-2	TRBD1	-	TRBV30	TGTGCCTGGAGTGACAGGGGGCTTAGCTATGGCTACACCTTC	CAWSDRGLSYGYTF
TRBJ2-1	-	-	TRBV10-2	TGCGCCAGCAGGGGAGTGGGACTCCAAGGGAATGAGCAGTTCTTC	CASRGVGLQGNEQFF
TRBJ1-1	-	-	TRBV12-5	TGTGCTAGTGGGGGGAGGGTAAGGGGAGAGGAAGCTTTCTTT	CASGGRVRGEEAFF
TRBJ1-6	TRBD1	-	TRBV6-5	TGTGCCAGCAGTCAGGGGGCACCGAATTCACCCCTCCACTTT	CASSQGAPNSPLHF
TRBJ2-1	TRBD2	-	TRBV6-6	TGTGCCAGCAGTTACAGGACTAGCGGGGGGCAGAATGAGCAGTTCTTC	CASSYRTSGGQNEQFF
TRBJ2-3	-	-	TRBV5-5	TGTGCCAGCAGCTTGACGAGGGGGGGTCGGATACTAAATACGCAGTATTTT	CASSLTRGGRILNTQYF
TRBJ1-1	TRBD1	many	TRBV5-5	TGTGCCAGCAGCTTGTTTGCAGGGGGGACGGCTGAAGCTTTCTTT	CASSLFAGGTAEAFF
TRBJ2-7	-	-	TRBV27	TGTGCCAGCAGTTTATCGTGGGCCGGGGACTACGAGCAGTACTTC	CASSLSWAGDYEQYF
TRBJ1-1	TRBD1	-	TRBV14	TGTGCCAGCAGACCCGACAGGGGGGCGAACACTGAAGCTTTCTTT	CASRPDRGANTEAFF
TRBJ2-3	-	-	TRBV5-1	TGCGCCAGCAGACCAGGGGAGGATACGCAGTATTTT	CASRPGEDTQYF
TRBJ2-7	-	-	TRBV6-5	TGTGCCAGCAGTTACTCGACTCAAGGGGGCGAGCAGTACTTC	CASSYSTQGGEQYF
TRBJ2-2	-	-	TRBV7-9	TGTGCCAGCACCGAGGGGGGGACCGGGGAGCTGTTTTTT	CASTEGGTGELFF
TRBJ2-7	TRBD2	-	TRBV6-1	TGTGCCAGCAGTGAACGGGCCAGGGAGGGCGAGCAGTACTTC	CASSERAREGEQYF
TRBJ2-6	TRBD2	-	TRBV5-1	TGCGCCAGCAGCTTGGTGGGAGGGGTCCTATCTGGGGCCAACGTCCTGACTTTC	CASSLVGGVLSGANVLTF
TRBJ1-3	-	-	TRBV4-3	TGCGCCAGCAGCCAAGAAGGGGACACCTCTGGAAACACCATATATTTT	CASSQEGDTSGNTIYF
TRBJ2-1	-	-	TRBV12-5	TGTGCTAGTGGTTTGGTAGGTACGGGGAATGAGCAGTTCTTC	CASGLVGTGNEQFF
TRBJ1-1	-	-	TRBV5-6	TGTGCCAGCAGCACAATGACAGAGATGAACACTGAAGCTTTCTTT	CASSTMTEMNTEAFF
TRBJ1-2	TRBD1	-	TRBV6-6	TGTGCCAGCAGTTACGATTTGATAGGGGGCAGTGGCTACACCTTC	CASSYDLIGGSGYTF
TRBJ1-5	TRBD1	few	TRBV6-6	TGTGCCAGCAGCTTGTCCGGGACAGGTCAGCCCCAGCATTTT	CASSLSGTGQPQHF
TRBJ2-7	TRBD2	once	TRBV9	TGTGCCAGCAGCGTAGACAGCGGGGGGGTCTCCTACGAGCAGTACTTC	CASSVDSGGVSYEQYF
TRBJ1-2	TRBD1	-	TRBV28	TGTGCCAGCAGCTCTACGGGGGGTGGACAGGGACGGAACTATGGCTACACCTTC	CASSSTGGGQGRNYGYTF
TRBJ1-2	-	-	TRBV6-5	TGTGCCAGCAGTTATAATGACAATGGCTACACCTTC	CASSYNDNGYTF
TRBJ2-7	TRBD2	few	TRBV4-2	TGTGCCAGCAGCCAAACTAGCGGGGGTTCCTACGAGCAGTACTTC	CASSQTSGGSYEQYF
TRBJ2-3	TRBD2	-	TRBV30	TGTGCCTGGAGTGCGACCCACGTAGGGACTAGTTGGACAGATACGCAGTATTTT	CAWSATHVGTSWTDTQYF
TRBJ1-1	-	-	TRBV6-1	TGTGCCAGCAGTGAACTGGGCCAGCCCGAAGCTTTCTTT	CASSELGQPEAFF
TRBJ1-1	-	-	TRBV11-2	TGTGCCAGCAGCTTAGCAGGAACTCTAGCGGCTTTCTTT	CASSLAGTLAAFF
TRBJ1-4	-	-	TRBV30	TGTGCCTGGAGTGTACGGGGTGCTGAAAAACTGTTTTTT	CAWSVRGAEKLFF
TRBJ1-3	-	-	TRBV7-9	TGTGCCAGCAGCTCTCCCATTACTAGCTCTGGAAACACCATATATTTT	CASSSPITSSGNTIYF